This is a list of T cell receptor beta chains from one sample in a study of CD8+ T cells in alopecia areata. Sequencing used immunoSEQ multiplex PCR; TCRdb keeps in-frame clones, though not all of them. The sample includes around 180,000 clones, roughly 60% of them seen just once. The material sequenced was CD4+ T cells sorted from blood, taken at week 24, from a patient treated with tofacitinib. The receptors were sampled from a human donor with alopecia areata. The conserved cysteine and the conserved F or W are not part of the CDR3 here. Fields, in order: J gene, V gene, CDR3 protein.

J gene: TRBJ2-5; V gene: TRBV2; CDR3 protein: ASKMGQWETQY
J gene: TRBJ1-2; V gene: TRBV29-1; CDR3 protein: SVGGGGYT
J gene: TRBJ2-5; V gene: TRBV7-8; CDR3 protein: ASSPTRTSVGETQY
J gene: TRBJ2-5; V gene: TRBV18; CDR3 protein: ASSPSGVEQY
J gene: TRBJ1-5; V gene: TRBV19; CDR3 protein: ASSQQGGNQPQH
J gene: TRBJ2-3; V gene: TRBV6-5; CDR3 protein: ASPLADLTDTQY
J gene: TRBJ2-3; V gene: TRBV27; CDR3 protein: ASSLWGLASTDTQY
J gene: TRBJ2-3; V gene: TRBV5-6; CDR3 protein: ASSTRLAGNADTQY
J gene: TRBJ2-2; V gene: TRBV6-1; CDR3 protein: ASSDGTRFTGELF
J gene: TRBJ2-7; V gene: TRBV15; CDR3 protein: ATSRDFLGEQY
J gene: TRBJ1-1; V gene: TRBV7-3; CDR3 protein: ASSLTRTATEAF
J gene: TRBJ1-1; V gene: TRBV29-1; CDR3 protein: SARQGATEAF
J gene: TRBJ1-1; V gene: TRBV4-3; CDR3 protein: ASSHGGNTEAF
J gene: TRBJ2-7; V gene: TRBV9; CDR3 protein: ASSVVPAGVYEQY
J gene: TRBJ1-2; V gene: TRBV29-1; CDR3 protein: SVTFEEGGYGYT
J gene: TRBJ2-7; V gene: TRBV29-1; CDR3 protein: SVDDSSYEQY
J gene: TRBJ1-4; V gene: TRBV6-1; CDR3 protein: ATGTRTRNEKLF
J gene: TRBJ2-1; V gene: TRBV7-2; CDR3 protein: ASSEMAGNNEQF
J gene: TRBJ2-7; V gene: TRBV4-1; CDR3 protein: ASSQASGGAYEQY
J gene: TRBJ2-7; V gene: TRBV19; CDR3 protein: ASSIRQGARDEQY
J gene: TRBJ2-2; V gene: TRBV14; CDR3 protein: ASSRYPTGELF
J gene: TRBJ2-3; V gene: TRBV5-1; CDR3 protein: ASRPFPGQEAQY
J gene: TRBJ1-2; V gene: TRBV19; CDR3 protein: ASSTSTGYYGYT
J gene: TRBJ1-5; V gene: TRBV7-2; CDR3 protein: ASSRETGFQPQH
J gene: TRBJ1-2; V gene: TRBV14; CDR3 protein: ASSQALRGRNGYT
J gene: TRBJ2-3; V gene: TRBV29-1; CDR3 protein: SADGVGTDTQY
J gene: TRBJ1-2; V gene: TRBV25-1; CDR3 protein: ASSAGTGGGYT
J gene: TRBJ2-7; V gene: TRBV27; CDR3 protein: ASSFFPGSHEQY
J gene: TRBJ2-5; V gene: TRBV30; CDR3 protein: ACTSGGETQY
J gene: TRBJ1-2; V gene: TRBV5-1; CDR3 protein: ASSLDGSRNYGYT
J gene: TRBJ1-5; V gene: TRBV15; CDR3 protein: ATSRGRVQPQH